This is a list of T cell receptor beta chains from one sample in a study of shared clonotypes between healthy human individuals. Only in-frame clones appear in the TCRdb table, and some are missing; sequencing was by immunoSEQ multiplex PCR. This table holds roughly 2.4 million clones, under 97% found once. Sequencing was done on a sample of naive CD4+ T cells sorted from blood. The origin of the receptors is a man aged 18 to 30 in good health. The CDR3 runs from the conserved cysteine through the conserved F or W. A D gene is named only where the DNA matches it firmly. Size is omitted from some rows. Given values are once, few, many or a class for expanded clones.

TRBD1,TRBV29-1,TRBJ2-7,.,TGCAGCGTTGAAGCCGGCCAGGGGGCCTACGAGCAGTACTTC,CSVEAGQGAYEQYF
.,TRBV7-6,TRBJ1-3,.,TGTGCCAGCAGCTTAGGAAGAGGATCCTCTGGAAACACCATATATTTT,CASSLGRGSSGNTIYF
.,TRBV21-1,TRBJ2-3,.,TGTGCCAGCAGCAGAGCGGGACAGCCTACCTACCCGCAGTATTTT,CASSRAGQPTYPQYF
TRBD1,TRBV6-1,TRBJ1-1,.,TGTGCCAGCACCAGGGGGCAGAACACTGAAGCTTTCTTT,CASTRGQNTEAFF
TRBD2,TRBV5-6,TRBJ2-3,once,TGTGCCAGCAGCCGGACTAGCGGGGCAGATACGCAGTATTTT,CASSRTSGADTQYF
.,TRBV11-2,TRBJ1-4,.,TGTGCCAGCAGCCCCGGACAAAGTTATGAAAAACTGTTTTTT,CASSPGQSYEKLFF
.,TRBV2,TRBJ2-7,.,TGTGCCAGCAGTGAAATAGGCAGTATAAGCGAGCAGTACTTC,CASSEIGSISEQYF
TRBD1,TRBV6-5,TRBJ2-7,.,TGTGCCAGCAGTTACAGGGACAGGGGACTTTACGAGCAGTACTTC,CASSYRDRGLYEQYF
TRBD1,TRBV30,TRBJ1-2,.,TGTGCCTTGACAGGGGATGGCTACACCTTC,CALTGDGYTF
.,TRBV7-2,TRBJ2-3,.,TGTGCCAGCAGCTCCTCCACTAGCTGGGATACGCAGTATTTT,CASSSSTSWDTQYF
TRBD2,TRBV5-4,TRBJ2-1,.,TGTGCCAGCATCCCACCGGGACTAGCAGAAAATGAGCAGTTCTTC,CASIPPGLAENEQFF
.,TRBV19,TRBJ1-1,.,TGTGCCAGTAGTATAAGGCTTAAGGGGGAGTGGGGGAACACTGAAGCTTTCTTT,CASSIRLKGEWGNTEAFF
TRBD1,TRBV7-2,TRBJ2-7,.,TGTGCCAGCAGCGCGGGACAGGCCAGCTCCTACGAGCAGTACTTC,CASSAGQASSYEQYF
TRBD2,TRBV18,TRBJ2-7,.,TGTGCCAGCTCACCAGGGACTAGCGGCTACGAGCAGTACTTC,CASSPGTSGYEQYF
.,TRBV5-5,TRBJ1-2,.,TGTGCCAGCAGCTTGGGTGGGGACGGGAACTATGGCTACACCTTC,CASSLGGDGNYGYTF
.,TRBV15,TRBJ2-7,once,TGTGCCACCAGCAGACCCGGGGGAAACTACGAGCAGTACTTC,CATSRPGGNYEQYF
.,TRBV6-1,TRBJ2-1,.,TGTGCCAGTCCCGAGAGCCCGAGGGGATACAATGAGCAGTTCTTC,CASPESPRGYNEQFF
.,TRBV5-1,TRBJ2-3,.,TGCGCCAGCAGCTCTTCAGATACGCAGTATTTT,CASSSSDTQYF
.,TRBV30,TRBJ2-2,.,TGTGCCTGGAGTGTCGGCTACTCCCTCCATCCCTCGCCAACAATCAATACCGGGGAGCTGTTTTTT,CAWSVGYSLHPSPTINTGELFF
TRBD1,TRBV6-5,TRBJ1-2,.,TGTGCCAGCAGTTACTCCTTCTCCACAGGGGGCTATGGCTACACCTTC,CASSYSFSTGGYGYTF